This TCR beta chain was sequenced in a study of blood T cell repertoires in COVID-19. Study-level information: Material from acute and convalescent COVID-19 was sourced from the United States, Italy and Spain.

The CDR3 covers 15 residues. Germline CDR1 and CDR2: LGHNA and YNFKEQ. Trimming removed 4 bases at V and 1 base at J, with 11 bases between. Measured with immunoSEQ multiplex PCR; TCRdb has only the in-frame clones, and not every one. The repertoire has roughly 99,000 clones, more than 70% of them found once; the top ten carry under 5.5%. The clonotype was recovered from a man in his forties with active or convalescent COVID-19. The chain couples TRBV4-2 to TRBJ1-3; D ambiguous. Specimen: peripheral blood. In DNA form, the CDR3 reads TGTGCCAGCAGCCCTCCTCCAGGATCTGGAAACACCATATATTTT. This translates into CASSPPPGSGNTIYF.